A single sample is the source of the 17 T cell receptor beta chains below, sequenced in a study of cytomegalovirus exposure and HLA in healthy donors. This PCR relied on a set of 60 Vbeta primers and 13 Jbeta primers. Clones were read by immunoSEQ multiplex PCR, and TCRdb kept only the in-frame ones, dropping some. This sample has about 140,000 clones, with approximately 78% found just once. The sequenced material came from PBMCs. The receptors shown here come from a female donor in good health and CMV-seronegative.

J is TRBJ2-5 and V is TRBV6-1; 7 bases are a match to TRBD1. Germline V CDR1 and CDR2: MNHNS, SASEGT. After removal of 6 bases from V and 3 bases from J, the junction contained 1 base not matched to a gene. The CDR3 runs to 12 residues. CDR3 nucleotide sequence: TGTGCCAGCAGGACAGGGAAAGAGACCCAGTACTTC. Translating it yields CASRTGKETQYF.

V usage is TRBV5-1 and J usage is TRBJ2-1; 10 positions agree with TRBD2. This CDR3 is built from 20 residues. Trimming took 0 bases from V and 1 from J; bases not matched to a gene: 13. CDR1 and CDR2 from the germline V gene are SGHRS and YFSETQ. The chain's CDR3 is CASSLVPSGSKVGSYNEQFF. For the CDR3, the DNA is TGCGCCAGCAGCTTGGTTCCTAGCGGGAGTAAGGTGGGTTCCTACAATGAGCAGTTCTTC.

The V gene is TRBV5-6, the J gene TRBJ2-3; weak D call: TRBD1 (6 bases). The length of the CDR3 is 15 residues. V dropped 8 bases and J dropped 3 bases, with 19 bases sitting between them. Germline values: CDR1 SGHDT, CDR2 YYEEEE. The CDR3 DNA reads TGTGCCAGTTCTGGGGGCAGGGAAGGGACAGATACGCAGTATTTT. Its protein is CASSGGREGTDTQYF.

This chain uses TRBV7-9 with TRBJ2-1; 14 nucleotides line up with TRBD2. The V gene end was trimmed by 2 bases and the J gene end by 7 bases; junction bases not matched to a gene: 13. The CDR3 runs to 19 residues. Germline CDR1 SEHNR, CDR2 FQNEAQ (reference sequence). The CDR3: CASSLRPTGTSGSRNEQFF. The CDR3, as DNA: TGTGCCAGCAGCTTACGCCCCACCGGGACTAGCGGGAGTAGGAATGAGCAGTTCTTC.

This clone was recorded once. V usage is TRBV5-6 and J usage is TRBJ2-3; weak D call: TRBD2 (5 bases). CDR1 and CDR2 (germline): SGHDT, YYEEEE. The CDR3 runs to 16 residues. V was trimmed by 0 bases and J by 1 base, leaving 12 bases between them. CDR3 coding DNA: TGTGCCAGCAGCTTGGGTGCGAAGGGAGGCACAGATACGCAGTATTTT. It translates to CASSLGAKGGTDTQYF.

The chain links TRBV5-8 to TRBJ1-1; D remains unclear. The CDR3 covers 15 residues. The germline CDR1 and CDR2 sequences are SGHTS and YDEGEE. V was shortened by 1 base and J by 1 base, with 11 bases between the two germline ends. The CDR3 DNA is TGTGCCAGCAGCTTGAAGTCCACTGCGAACACTGAAGCTTTCTTT. It yields the protein CASSLKSTANTEAFF.

This clone was observed a handful of times. V gene TRBV4-1 combines with J gene TRBJ2-7, with D possibly matching TRBD2 (5 bases). The CDR3 spans 15 residues. Trimming stripped 0 bases from V and 3 bases from J, with 12 bases between. CDR1 is MGHRA, CDR2 YSYEKL, per germline. The DNA for the CDR3 is TGCGCCAGCAGCCAAGACCCCCTAGCCGACTACGAGCAGTACTTC. This sequence encodes CASSQDPLADYEQYF.

The rearrangement joins TRBV6-5 to TRBJ2-7, with 11 bases identical to TRBD2. Trimming at V came to 2 bases and at J to 2 bases, leaving 5 bases not matched to a gene. Per the germline V gene, CDR1 is MNHEY and CDR2 is SVGAGI. The CDR3 covers 16 residues. CDR3 sequence (DNA): TGTGCCAGCAGTTACCGTCGACTAGCGGGGACCTACGAGCAGTACTTC. It is translated as CASSYRRLAGTYEQYF.

This chain links TRBV5-1 with TRBJ2-2, with TRBD1 as a possible D gene (5 bases). Trimming shortened V by 4 bases and J by 4 bases, and 11 bases separated the two germline ends. Per germline, CDR1 SGHRS and CDR2 YFSETQ. The CDR3 contains 14 residues. The CDR3 loop reads CASSVTGVTGELFF. CDR3 nucleotide sequence: TGCGCCAGCAGCGTCACAGGAGTCACCGGGGAGCTGTTTTTT. The full variable domain, rest sourced from reference TRBV5-1 and TRBJ2-2, is KAGVTQTPRYLIKTRGQQVTLSCSPISGHRSVSWYQQTPGQGLQFLFEYFSETQRNKGNFPGRFSGRQFSNSRSEMNVSTLELGDSALYLCASSVTGVTGELFFGEGSRLTVL.

The V call is TRBV4-2, the J call TRBJ2-2; D unclear. The V gene lost 0 bases and the J gene lost 3 bases, with 14 bases spanning the gap. The CDR3 is made up of 17 amino acids. Germline V lookup: CDR1 LGHNA, CDR2 YNFKEQ. The CDR3 DNA follows: TGTGCCAGCAGCCAAGAGCGTGGTGCGGTGTACACCGGGGAGCTGTTTTTT. This gives the protein CASSQERGAVYTGELFF.

The chain links TRBV4-1 to TRBJ2-4, with TRBD1 as a possible D gene (6 bases). The CDR3 has 18 amino acids. The V end lost 4 bases, the J end lost 0 bases, and 19 bases lay between the germline ends. Germline loops: CDR1 MGHRA, CDR2 YSYEKL. Here the CDR3 reads CASSPSGGRIVAKNIQYF. DNA of the CDR3: TGCGCCAGCAGCCCTAGTGGGGGCAGGATAGTAGCCAAAAACATTCAGTACTTC.

The chain is built from TRBV9 and TRBJ2-1, with TRBD2 as a possible D gene (6 bases). V lost 3 bases to trimming and J lost 3 bases, with 10 bases between them. The CDR3 totals 14 residues. Germline values: CDR1 SGDLS, CDR2 YYNGEE. The CDR3 bases are TGTGCCAGCAGCGGAGGGACTGGCTACAATGAGCAGTTCTTC. Amino acids: CASSGGTGYNEQFF.

This chain uses TRBV28 with TRBJ1-4; a possible D gene is TRBD1 (6 bases). V was trimmed by 5 bases and J by 8 bases, leaving 12 bases between them. Germline loops: CDR1 MDHEN, CDR2 SYDVKM. The CDR3 extends over 13 amino acids. In DNA form, the CDR3 reads TGTGCCAGCAGTGCAGCAGGGGACGAAAAACTGTTTTTT. Amino acids: CASSAAGDEKLFF.

This clone is a singleton in its sample. This rearrangement joins TRBV6-1 to TRBJ1-5; D is ambiguous. V was shortened by 5 bases and J by 4 bases, with 12 bases between the two germline ends. This CDR3 is built from 14 residues. From germline, CDR1 is MNHNS and CDR2 SASEGT. CDR3: CASSQGKRNQPQHF. The CDR3 DNA reads TGTGCCAGCAGTCAAGGAAAGAGAAATCAGCCCCAGCATTTT.

This chain links TRBV5-1 with TRBJ2-5; D is unresolved. CDR1 is SGHRS, CDR2 YFSETQ, per germline. The CDR3 contains 14 residues. Trimming stripped 5 bases from V and 0 bases from J, with 11 bases between. CDR3: CASRPVQYQETQYF. The CDR3 nucleotides read TGCGCCAGCAGACCAGTACAATACCAAGAGACCCAGTACTTC. The full variable domain, its missing parts supplied by reference TRBV5-1 and TRBJ2-5, is KAGVTQTPRYLIKTRGQQVTLSCSPISGHRSVSWYQQTPGQGLQFLFEYFSETQRNKGNFPGRFSGRQFSNSRSEMNVSTLELGDSALYLCASRPVQYQETQYFGPGTRLLVL.

This chain connects TRBV6-1 to TRBJ1-2; no definite D call. This CDR3 spans 14 amino acids. V was clipped by 6 bases and J by 4 bases, with 15 bases between them. CDR1 is MNHNS, CDR2 SASEGT, per germline. DNA of the CDR3: TGTGCCAGCAGGGGAGAAGGAATACCCTATGGCTACACCTTC. This gives the protein CASRGEGIPYGYTF.

The chain has TRBV5-1 and TRBJ2-1; 8 nucleotides align to TRBD2. Germline CDR1 reads SGHRS; CDR2 reads YFSETQ. V trimming: 7 bases; J trimming: 3 bases; junction bases outside the gene matches: 9. This CDR3 has 15 residues. For the CDR3, the DNA is TGCGCCAGCCGTAAGACTAGCGACAGCTACAATGAGCAGTTCTTC. It is translated as CASRKTSDSYNEQFF.